One T cell receptor (beta chain) is described in this entry. The target antigen is unknown. This sample is part of a study of T cell responses to AZD1222 COVID-19 vaccine. Study observations and caveats: No day 14 peak samples; only post-peak repertoires were characterized. Baseline serology detected seropositivity in only six AZD1222 recipients.

Second doses were pooled across both intervals (about 4 or about 12 weeks). TCRdb's table, derived via immunoSEQ multiplex PCR, lists solely in-frame clones and lacks some. The sample consists of some 190,000 clones, about nine tenths of them appearing once. Trimming took off 0 bases at V and 4 bases at J, with 12 bases between the two ends. Germline CDR1 reads LGHDT; CDR2 reads YNNKEL (reference sequence). The CDR3 spans 15 residues. V usage is TRBV3-1 (or the pseudogene TRBV3-2) and J usage is TRBJ1-2; no reliable D call. The specimen was peripheral blood, collected 28 days after the second AZD1222 dose. This clonotype was sampled from an adult who received the AZD1222 COVID-19 vaccine. The CDR3 sequence is CASSQDRAGAYGYTF. In DNA form, the CDR3 reads TGTGCCAGCAGCCAAGATCGGGCAGGTGCCTATGGCTACACCTTC.